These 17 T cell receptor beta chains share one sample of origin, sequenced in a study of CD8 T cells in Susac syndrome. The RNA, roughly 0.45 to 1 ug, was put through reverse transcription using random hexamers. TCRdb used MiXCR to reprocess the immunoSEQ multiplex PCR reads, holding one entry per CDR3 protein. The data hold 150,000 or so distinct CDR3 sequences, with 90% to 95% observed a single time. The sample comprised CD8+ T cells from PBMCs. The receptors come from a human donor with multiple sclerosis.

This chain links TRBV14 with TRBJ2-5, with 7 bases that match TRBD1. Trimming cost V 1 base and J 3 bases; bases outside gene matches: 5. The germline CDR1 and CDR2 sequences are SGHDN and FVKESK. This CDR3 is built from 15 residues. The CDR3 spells CASSQVGDREETQYF. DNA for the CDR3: TGTGCCAGCAGCCAAGTTGGGGACAGAGAAGAGACCCAGTACTTC.

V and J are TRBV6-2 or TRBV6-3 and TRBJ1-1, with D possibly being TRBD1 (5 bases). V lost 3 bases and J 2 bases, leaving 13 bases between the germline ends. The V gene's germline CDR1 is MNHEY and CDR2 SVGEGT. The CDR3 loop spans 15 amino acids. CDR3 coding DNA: TGTGCCAGCAGTTATTACGGGGGGGGAAACACTGAAGCTTTCTTT. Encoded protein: CASSYYGGGNTEAFF.

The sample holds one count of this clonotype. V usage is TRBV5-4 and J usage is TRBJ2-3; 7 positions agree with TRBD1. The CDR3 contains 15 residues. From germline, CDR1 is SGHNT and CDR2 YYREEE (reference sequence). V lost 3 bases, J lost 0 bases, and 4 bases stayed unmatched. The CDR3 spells CASSYRGWSTDTQYF. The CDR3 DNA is TGTGCCAGCAGCTACAGGGGTTGGAGCACAGATACGCAGTATTTT.

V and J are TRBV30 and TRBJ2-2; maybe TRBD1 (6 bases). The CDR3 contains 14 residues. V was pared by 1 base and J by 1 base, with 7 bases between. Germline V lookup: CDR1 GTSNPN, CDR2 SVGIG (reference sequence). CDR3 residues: CAWSGGLNTGELFF. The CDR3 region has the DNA TGTGCCTGGAGTGGGGGGCTGAACACCGGGGAGCTGTTTTTT.

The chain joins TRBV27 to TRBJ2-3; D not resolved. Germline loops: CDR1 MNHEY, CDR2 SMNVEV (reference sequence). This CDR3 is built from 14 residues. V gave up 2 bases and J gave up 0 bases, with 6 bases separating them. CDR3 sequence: CASSLIGSTDTQYF. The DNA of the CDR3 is TGTGCCAGCAGTTTAATCGGCAGCACAGATACGCAGTATTTT.

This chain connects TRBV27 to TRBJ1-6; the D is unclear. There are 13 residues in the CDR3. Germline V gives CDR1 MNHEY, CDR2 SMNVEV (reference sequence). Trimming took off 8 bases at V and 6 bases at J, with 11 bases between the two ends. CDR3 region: CASAEVANSPLHF. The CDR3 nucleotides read TGTGCCAGCGCCGAAGTGGCTAATTCACCCCTCCACTTT.

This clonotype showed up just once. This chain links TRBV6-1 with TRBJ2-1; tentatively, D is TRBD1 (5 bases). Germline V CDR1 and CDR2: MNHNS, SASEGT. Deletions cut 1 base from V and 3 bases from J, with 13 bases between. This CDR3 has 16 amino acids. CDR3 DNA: TGTGCCAGCAGTGAAGTGGGGCTGAAGGACTACAATGAGCAGTTCTTC. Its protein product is CASSEVGLKDYNEQFF.

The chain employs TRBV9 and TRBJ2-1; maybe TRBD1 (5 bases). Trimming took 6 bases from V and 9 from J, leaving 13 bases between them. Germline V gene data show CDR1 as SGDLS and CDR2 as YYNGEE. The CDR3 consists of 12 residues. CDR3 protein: CASMARAGEQFF. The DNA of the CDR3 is TGTGCCAGCATGGCCAGGGCCGGTGAGCAGTTCTTC.

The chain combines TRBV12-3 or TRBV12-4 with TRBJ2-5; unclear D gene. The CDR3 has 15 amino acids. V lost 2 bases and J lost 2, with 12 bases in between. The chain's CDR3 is CASSLTLGSQETQYF. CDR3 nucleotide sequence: TGTGCCAGCAGTTTAACGCTGGGAAGTCAAGAGACCCAGTACTTC.

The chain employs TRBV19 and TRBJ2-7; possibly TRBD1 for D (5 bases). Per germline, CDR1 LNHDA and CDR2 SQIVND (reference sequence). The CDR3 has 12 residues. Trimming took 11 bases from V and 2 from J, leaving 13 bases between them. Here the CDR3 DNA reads TGTGCCGCAGGACCAGGGCCCTACGAGCAGTACTTC. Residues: CAAGPGPYEQYF.

The CDR3 sequence: CSALSGEEYEQYF. DNA for the CDR3: TGCAGTGCACTCAGCGGGGAGGAGTACGAGCAGTACTTC. The chain has TRBV20-1 and TRBJ2-7; 7 bases are shared with TRBD2. Germline CDR1 reads DFQATT; CDR2 reads SNEGSKA (reference sequence). The junction had 9 bases not matched to a gene; V was cut back by 6 bases and J by 4 bases. The CDR3 covers 13 residues.

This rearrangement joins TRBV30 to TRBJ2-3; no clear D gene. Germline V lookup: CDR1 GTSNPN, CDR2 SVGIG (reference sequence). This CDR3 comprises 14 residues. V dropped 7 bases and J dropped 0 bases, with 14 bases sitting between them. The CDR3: CASDSRRSTDTQYF. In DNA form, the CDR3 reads TGTGCCTCTGATTCCCGACGGAGCACAGATACGCAGTATTTT.

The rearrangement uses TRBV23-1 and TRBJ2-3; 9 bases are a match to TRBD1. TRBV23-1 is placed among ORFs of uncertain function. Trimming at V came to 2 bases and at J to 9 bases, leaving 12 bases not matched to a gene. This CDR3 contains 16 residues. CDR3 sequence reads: CASSQTHPGQGRTQYF. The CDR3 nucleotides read TGCGCCAGCAGTCAAACCCACCCCGGACAGGGGAGGACGCAGTATTTT.

The CDR3 reads CSARLDRTGGNQPQHF. The CDR3 bases are TGCAGTGCTCGCCTCGATAGGACAGGGGGCAATCAGCCCCAGCATTTT. The gene calls are TRBV20-1 and TRBJ1-5, with 9 bases lining up with TRBD1. Germline CDR1 DFQATT, CDR2 SNEGSKA (reference sequence). The CDR3 spans 16 residues. V gave up 5 bases and J gave up 2 bases; unmatched junction bases: 10.

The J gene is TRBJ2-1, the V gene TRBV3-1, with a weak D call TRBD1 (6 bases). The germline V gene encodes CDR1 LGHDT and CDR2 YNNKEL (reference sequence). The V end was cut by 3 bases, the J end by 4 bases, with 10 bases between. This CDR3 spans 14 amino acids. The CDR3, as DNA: TGTGCCAGCAGCCATGCAGGGGTGTACAATGAGCAGTTCTTC. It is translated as CASSHAGVYNEQFF.

The CDR3 bases are TGTGCCACCAGCAGAGATGGACAGGGGAATCAGCCCCAGCATTTT. This gives the protein CATSRDGQGNQPQHF. The gene calls are TRBV15 and TRBJ1-5; 9 positions match TRBD1. The J segment lost 4 bases and the V segment lost 0 bases, leaving 1 base of the junction unmatched. Looked up from germline, CDR1 is LNHNV and CDR2 is YYDKDF (reference sequence). The CDR3 is 15 residues long.

CDR3 sequence (DNA): TGTGCCTCGCAGGGAGCTTCGAACAATGAGCAGTTCTTC. Translated, it gives CASQGASNNEQFF. J is TRBJ2-1 and V is TRBV30; either TRBD1 or TRBD2 may fit D (5 bases each). This CDR3 region has 13 residues. Germline lookup yields CDR1 GTSNPN and CDR2 SVGIG (reference sequence). V was shortened by 7 bases and J by 5 bases, with 15 bases between the two germline ends.